Listed here is a single TCR beta chain. These data are taken from a study of Ad26.COV2.S vaccination and SARS-CoV-2 variants. V gave up 1 base and J gave up 0 bases; unmatched junction bases: 4. Germline V gene lookup returns CDR1 SGDLS and CDR2 YYNGEE. This CDR3 spans 15 amino acids. Treatment described: roughly 18 received Ad26.COV2.S at low or high dose, single or two shots; roughly five received placebo; per-sample allocation not given. The study sampled participants on day 63 after the first vaccine or placebo injection. TCRdb's table, derived via immunoSEQ multiplex PCR, lists solely in-frame clones and lacks some. The sample consists of 300,000 to 400,000 clones, 80% to 90% of them appearing once.

The sample was peripheral blood, taken in a trial of Ad26.COV2.S vaccine versus placebo. The TCR was taken from a person between 18 and 59 years old who received the Ad26.COV2.S COVID-19 vaccine or a placebo. The chain employs TRBV9 and TRBJ2-7; 7 nucleotides align to TRBD2. CDR3 in amino acids: CASSVSAGVSYEQYF. The CDR3 bases are TGTGCCAGCAGCGTATCCGCGGGGGTCTCCTACGAGCAGTACTTC.